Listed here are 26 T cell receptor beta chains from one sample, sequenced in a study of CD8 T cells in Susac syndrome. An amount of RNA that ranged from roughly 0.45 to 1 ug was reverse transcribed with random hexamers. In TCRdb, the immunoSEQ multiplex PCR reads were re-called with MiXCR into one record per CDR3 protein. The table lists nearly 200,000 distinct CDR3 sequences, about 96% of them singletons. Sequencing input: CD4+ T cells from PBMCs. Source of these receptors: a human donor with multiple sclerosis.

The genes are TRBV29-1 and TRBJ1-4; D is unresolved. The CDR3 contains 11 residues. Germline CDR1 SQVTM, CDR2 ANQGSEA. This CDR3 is CSCRYNEKLFF. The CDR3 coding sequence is TGCAGTTGCAGGTATAATGAAAAACTGTTTTTT.

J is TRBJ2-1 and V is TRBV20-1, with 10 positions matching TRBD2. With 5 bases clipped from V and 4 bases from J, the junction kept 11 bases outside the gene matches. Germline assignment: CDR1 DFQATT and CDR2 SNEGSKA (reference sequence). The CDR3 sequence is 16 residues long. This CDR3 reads CSAVGQREGRYNEQFF. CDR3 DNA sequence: TGCAGTGCTGTAGGTCAGCGGGAGGGCCGTTACAATGAGCAGTTCTTC.

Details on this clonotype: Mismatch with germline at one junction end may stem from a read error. The CDR3 nucleotides are TGTGCCTGGGTCGGGACACCCCGGGGGGCCTTC. Translation: CAWVGTPRGAF. This chain links TRBV30 with TRBJ1-2; the D gene is possibly TRBD1 (6 bases). The CDR3 spans 11 residues. Germline V gives CDR1 GTSNPN, CDR2 SVGIG (reference sequence). The whole variable domain, filled in from reference TRBV30 and TRBJ1-2, reads SQTIHQWPATLVQPVGSPLSLECTVEGTSNPNLYWYRQAAGRGLQLLFYSVGIGQISSEVPQNLSASRPQDRQFILSSKKLLLSDSGFYLCAWVGTPRGAFGSGTRLTVV.

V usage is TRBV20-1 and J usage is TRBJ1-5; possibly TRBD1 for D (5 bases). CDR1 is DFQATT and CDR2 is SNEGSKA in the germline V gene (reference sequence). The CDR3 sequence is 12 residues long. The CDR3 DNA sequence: TGCAGAGCCTTGGGGGATAATCAGCCCCAGCATTTT. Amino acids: CRALGDNQPQHF.

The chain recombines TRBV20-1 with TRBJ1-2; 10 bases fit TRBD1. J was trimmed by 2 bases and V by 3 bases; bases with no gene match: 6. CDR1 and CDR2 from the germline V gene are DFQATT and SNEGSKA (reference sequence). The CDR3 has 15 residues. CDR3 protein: CSASPTGQGNYGYTF. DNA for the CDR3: TGCAGTGCTAGTCCCACGGGACAGGGGAACTATGGCTACACCTTC.

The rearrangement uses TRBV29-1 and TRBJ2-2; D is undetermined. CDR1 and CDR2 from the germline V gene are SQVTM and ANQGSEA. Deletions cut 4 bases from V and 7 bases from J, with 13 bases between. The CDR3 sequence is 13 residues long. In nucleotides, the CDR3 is TGCAGCGTTGCGAAGGTCGGTGACGGGGAGCTGTTTTTT. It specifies CSVAKVGDGELFF.

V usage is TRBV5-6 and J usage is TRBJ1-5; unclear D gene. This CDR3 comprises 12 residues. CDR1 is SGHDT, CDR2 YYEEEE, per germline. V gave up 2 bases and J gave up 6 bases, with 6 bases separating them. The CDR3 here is CASSFQFQPQHF. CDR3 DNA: TGTGCCAGCAGCTTCCAATTTCAGCCCCAGCATTTT. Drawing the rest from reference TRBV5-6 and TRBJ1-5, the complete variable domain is DAGVTQSPTHLIKTRGQQVTLRCSPKSGHDTVSWYQQALGQGPQFIFQYYEEEERQRGNFPDRFSGHQFPNYSSELNVNALLLGDSALYLCASSFQFQPQHFGDGTRLSIL.

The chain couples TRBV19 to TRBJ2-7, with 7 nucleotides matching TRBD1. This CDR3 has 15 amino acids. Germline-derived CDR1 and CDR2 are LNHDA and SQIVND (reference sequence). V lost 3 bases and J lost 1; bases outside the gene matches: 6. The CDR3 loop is CASSIDRDPSYEQYF. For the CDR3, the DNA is TGTGCCAGTAGTATCGACAGGGACCCATCCTACGAGCAGTACTTC. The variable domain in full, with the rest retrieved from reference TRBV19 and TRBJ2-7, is DGGITQSPKYLFRKEGQNVTLSCEQNLNHDAMYWYRQDPGQGLRLIYYSQIVNDFQKGDIAEGYSVSREKKESFPLTVTSAQKNPTAFYLCASSIDRDPSYEQYFGPGTRLTVT.

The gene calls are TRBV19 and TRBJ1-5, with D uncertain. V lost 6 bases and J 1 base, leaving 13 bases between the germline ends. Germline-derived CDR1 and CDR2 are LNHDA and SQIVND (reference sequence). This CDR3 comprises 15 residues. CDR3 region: CASRTQSASNQPQHF. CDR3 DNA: TGTGCCAGTAGGACCCAAAGCGCGAGCAATCAGCCCCAGCATTTT.

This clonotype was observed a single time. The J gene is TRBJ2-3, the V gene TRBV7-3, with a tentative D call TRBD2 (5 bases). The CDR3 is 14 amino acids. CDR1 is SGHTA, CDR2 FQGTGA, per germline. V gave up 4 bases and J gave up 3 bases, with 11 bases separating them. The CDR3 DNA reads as TGTGCCAGCAGCTCAGCGGTAGTAACAGATACGCAGTATTTT. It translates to CASSSAVVTDTQYF.

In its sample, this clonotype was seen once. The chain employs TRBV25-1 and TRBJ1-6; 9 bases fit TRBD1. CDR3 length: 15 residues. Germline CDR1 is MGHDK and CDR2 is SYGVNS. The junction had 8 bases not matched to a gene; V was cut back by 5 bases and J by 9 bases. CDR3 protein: CASSPLTGGGSPLHF. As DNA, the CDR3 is TGTGCCAGCAGTCCACTGACAGGGGGTGGTTCACCCCTCCACTTT.

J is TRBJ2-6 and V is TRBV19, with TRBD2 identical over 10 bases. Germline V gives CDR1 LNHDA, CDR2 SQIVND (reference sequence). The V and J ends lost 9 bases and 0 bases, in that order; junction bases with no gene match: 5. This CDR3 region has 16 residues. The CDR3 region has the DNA TGTGCCAGCCTAGCGGGGGCCAGCTCTGGGGCCAACGTCCTGACTTTC. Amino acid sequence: CASLAGASSGANVLTF.

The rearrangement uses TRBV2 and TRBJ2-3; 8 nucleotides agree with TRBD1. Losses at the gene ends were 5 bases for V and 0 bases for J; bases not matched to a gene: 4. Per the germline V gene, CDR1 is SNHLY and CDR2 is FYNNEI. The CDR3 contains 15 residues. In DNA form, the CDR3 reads TGTGCCAGCAGTCTGGACAGGGCTAGCACAGATACGCAGTATTTT. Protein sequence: CASSLDRASTDTQYF.

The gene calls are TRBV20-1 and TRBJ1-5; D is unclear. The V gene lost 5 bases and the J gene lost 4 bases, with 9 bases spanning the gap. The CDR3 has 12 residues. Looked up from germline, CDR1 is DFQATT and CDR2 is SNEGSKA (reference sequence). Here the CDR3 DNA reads TGCAGTGCTGTACGAGGTAATCAGCCCCAGCATTTT. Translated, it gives CSAVRGNQPQHF.

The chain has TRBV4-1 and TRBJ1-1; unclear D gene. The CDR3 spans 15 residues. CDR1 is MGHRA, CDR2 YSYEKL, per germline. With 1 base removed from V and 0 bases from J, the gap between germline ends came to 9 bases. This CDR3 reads CASSQGRRMNTEAFF. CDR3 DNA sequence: TGCGCCAGCAGCCAAGGAAGGAGGATGAACACTGAAGCTTTCTTT.

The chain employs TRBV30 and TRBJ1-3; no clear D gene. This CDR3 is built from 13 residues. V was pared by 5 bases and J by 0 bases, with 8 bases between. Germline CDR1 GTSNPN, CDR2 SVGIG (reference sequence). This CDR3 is CAWGIVSGNTIYF. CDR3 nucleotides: TGTGCCTGGGGGATCGTCTCTGGAAACACCATATATTTT.

For the CDR3, the DNA is TGCAGTGCTATTAGGACAGGGGTTAACTTCTTC. Its protein is CSAIRTGVNFF. The V call is TRBV20-1, the J call TRBJ2-1; 9 nucleotides align to TRBD1. The CDR3 loop spans 11 amino acids. Trimming cost V 4 bases and J 16 bases; bases outside gene matches: 8. Germline V CDR1 and CDR2: DFQATT, SNEGSKA (reference sequence).

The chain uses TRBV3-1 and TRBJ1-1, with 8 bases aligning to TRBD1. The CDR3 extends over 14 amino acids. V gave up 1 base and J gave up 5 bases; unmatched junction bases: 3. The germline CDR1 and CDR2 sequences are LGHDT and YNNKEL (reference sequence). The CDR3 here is CASSQGTGFTEAFF. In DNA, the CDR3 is TGTGCCAGCAGCCAAGGGACAGGGTTTACTGAAGCTTTCTTT.

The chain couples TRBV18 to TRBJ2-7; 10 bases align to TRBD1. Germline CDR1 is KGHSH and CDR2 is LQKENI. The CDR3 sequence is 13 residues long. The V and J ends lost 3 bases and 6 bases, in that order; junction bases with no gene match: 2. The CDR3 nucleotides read TGTGCCAGCTCACCGGGACAGGGGATCGAGCAGTACTTC. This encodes CASSPGQGIEQYF.

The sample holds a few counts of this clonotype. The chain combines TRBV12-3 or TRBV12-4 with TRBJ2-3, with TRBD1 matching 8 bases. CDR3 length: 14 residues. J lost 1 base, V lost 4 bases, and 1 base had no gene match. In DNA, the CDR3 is TGTGCCAGCAGTTCGACAGGGGGCACAGATACGCAGTATTTT. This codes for CASSSTGGTDTQYF.

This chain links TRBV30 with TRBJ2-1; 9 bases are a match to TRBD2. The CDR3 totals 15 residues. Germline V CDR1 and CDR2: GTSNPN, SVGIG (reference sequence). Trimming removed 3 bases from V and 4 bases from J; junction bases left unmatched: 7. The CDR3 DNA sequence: TGTGCCTGGAGGGCGGGAGGGCCCCGATACAATGAGCAGTTCTTC. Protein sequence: CAWRAGGPRYNEQFF.

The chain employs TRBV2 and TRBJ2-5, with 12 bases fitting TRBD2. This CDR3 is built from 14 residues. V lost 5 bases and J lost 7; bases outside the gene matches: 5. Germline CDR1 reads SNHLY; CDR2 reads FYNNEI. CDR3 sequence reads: CASSRLTSGGTQYF. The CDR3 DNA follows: TGTGCCAGCAGTCGACTGACTAGCGGGGGGACCCAGTACTTC.

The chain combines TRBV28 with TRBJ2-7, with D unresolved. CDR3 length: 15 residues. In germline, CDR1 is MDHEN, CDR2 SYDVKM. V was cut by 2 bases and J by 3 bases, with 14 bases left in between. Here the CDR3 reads CASSLNPASYYEQYF. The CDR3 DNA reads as TGTGCCAGCAGTTTAAACCCGGCCTCCTACTACGAGCAGTACTTC.

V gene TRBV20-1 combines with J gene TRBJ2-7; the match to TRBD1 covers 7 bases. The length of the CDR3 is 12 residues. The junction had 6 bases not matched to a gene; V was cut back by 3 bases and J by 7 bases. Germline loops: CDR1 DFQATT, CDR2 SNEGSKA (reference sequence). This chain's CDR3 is CSARQGVEEQYF. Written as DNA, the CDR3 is TGCAGTGCTAGGCAGGGGGTGGAAGAGCAGTACTTC.

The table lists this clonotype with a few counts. CDR3 loop: CASSLTGPYNEQFF. CDR3 sequence (DNA): TGTGCCAGCAGCTTGACAGGCCCTTACAATGAGCAGTTCTTC. The chain has TRBV6-5 and TRBJ2-1, with TRBD1 as a possible D gene (6 bases). The CDR3 contains 14 residues. The V end was cut by 6 bases, the J end by 4 bases, with 13 bases between. CDR1 is MNHEY, CDR2 SVGAGI, per germline.

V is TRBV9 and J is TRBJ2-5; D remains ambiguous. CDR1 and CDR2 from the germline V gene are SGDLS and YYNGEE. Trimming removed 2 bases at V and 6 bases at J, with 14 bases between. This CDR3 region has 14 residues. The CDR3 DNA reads TGTGCCAGCAGCGTTAGCTCCAAGGACCAGACCCAGTACTTC. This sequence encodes CASSVSSKDQTQYF.